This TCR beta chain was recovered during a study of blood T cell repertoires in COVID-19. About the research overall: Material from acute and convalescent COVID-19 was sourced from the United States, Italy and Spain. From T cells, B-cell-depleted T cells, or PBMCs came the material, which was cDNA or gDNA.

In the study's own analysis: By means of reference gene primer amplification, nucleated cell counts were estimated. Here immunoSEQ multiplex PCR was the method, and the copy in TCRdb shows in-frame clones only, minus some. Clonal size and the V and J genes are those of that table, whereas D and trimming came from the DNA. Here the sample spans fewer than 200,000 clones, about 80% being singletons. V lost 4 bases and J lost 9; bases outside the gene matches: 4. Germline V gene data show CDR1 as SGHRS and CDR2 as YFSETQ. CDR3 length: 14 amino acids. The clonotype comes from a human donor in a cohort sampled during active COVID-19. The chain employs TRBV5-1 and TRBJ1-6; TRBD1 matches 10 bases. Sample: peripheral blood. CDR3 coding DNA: TGCGCCAGCAGCGAGGGACAGGGGAGTTCACCCCTCCACTTT. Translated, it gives CASSEGQGSSPLHF.